These T cell receptor beta chains were read from a single sample in a study of sequential checkpoint blockade in melanoma. Some clones are missing from TCRdb's copy, which holds only in-frame ones; the method was immunoSEQ multiplex PCR. The sample lists tens of thousands of clones; 65% to 90% were seen once. This specimen consisted of CD8+ T cells sorted from blood (inferred from file names), obtained from a patient given nivolumab and ipilimumab in sequence. These receptors originate from a human donor with melanoma. The CDR3 runs from the conserved cysteine through the conserved F or W. The D gene is left open where the match is weak. A row's size may be missing; if present it is once, few, many or a size class.

DNA	CDR3	D	V	J	size	length
TGTGCCAGCAGCGTAGGCCCGACAGGGGCTGGAAACACCATATATTTT	CASSVGPTGAGNTIYF	TRBD1	TRBV9	TRBJ1-3	-	16
TGTGCCAGCAGCTTAGATCTCGGGGTCCCTGAAGCTTTCTTT	CASSLDLGVPEAFF	-	TRBV7-9	TRBJ1-1	-	14
TGTGCCAGCAGCCTTATCGGACAGACGGACTATGGCTACACCTTC	CASSLIGQTDYGYTF	-	TRBV7-9	TRBJ1-2	-	15
TGTGCCAGCAGCCATTGGGGACAGGGGGACACTGAAGCTTTCTTT	CASSHWGQGDTEAFF	TRBD1	TRBV14	TRBJ1-1	-	15
TGCGCCAGCAGCCAAGCCTACCTCCCTAACTATGGCTACACCTTC	CASSQAYLPNYGYTF	-	TRBV4-3	TRBJ1-2	-	15
TGCGCCAGCAGTGCAGGGGAGAACTATGGCTACACCTTC	CASSAGENYGYTF	-	TRBV10-1	TRBJ1-2	-	13
TGTGCCAGCAGCTGGATGGCAGGGACAAATTCACCCCTCCACTTT	CASSWMAGTNSPLHF	-	TRBV7-9	TRBJ1-6	-	15
TGCGCCAGCAGCCAGGGCCGACGGATAAATTCACCCCTCCACTTT	CASSQGRRINSPLHF	-	TRBV4-3	TRBJ1-6	-	15
TGTGCCAGCAGTGAAATGGGACACAGGGGTGAAGCTTTCTTT	CASSEMGHRGEAFF	TRBD1	TRBV2	TRBJ1-1	-	14
TGCGCCAGCAGTGAGTCCATTTTTATTTCGGACACTGAAGCTTTCTTT	CASSESIFISDTEAFF	-	TRBV10-1	TRBJ1-1	-	16
TGTGCCAGCAGCCCGCAGGGTGAGGCCTCCTACGAGCAGTACTTC	CASSPQGEASYEQYF	-	TRBV5-4	TRBJ2-7	-	15
TGTGCCAGTAGTGCTATAGCGGGGGACAATGAGCAGTTCTTC	CASSAIAGDNEQFF	TRBD2	TRBV19	TRBJ2-1	once	14
TGTGCCACCCGGGACAGGGTCTTTGGCTCACCCCTCCACTTT	CATRDRVFGSPLHF	TRBD1	TRBV19	TRBJ1-6	-	14
TGTGCCAGCAGTTTATCGATGGGGGGGGCCAGTGGCTACACCTTC	CASSLSMGGASGYTF	-	TRBV27	TRBJ1-2	-	15
TGTGCCACCAGCGGAAAGGACAGGGCAGGCGAGCAGTACTTC	CATSGKDRAGEQYF	TRBD1	TRBV15	TRBJ2-7	-	14
TGTGCCAGCAGCTTGGATGGGGGGACGTGGGAAGCTTTCTTT	CASSLDGGTWEAFF	-	TRBV5-4	TRBJ1-1	-	14
TGCAGCGTTCTAGCAGAGTACAATGAGCAGTTCTTC	CSVLAEYNEQFF	-	TRBV29-1	TRBJ2-1	-	12
TGTGCCAGCAGTTCAGCGGGCCGGGGGCAAGAGACCCAGTACTTC	CASSSAGRGQETQYF	-	TRBV13	TRBJ2-5	-	15
TGTGCCAGCGGAGACCTTTGGGAGGAGACCCAGTACTTC	CASGDLWEETQYF	-	TRBV7-9	TRBJ2-5	-	13
TGTGCCAGCTCACCACCCAACCCGGACTTCACAGATACGCAGTATTTT	CASSPPNPDFTDTQYF	-	TRBV18	TRBJ2-3	-	16
TGTGCCAGCAGTGAAGACGACAGGGCCCCCGGAGATACGCAGTATTTT	CASSEDDRAPGDTQYF	TRBD1	TRBV25-1	TRBJ2-3	-	16
TGTGCCAGCAGTTTGGCAGGGATTGATGGCTACACCTTC	CASSLAGIDGYTF	-	TRBV27	TRBJ1-2	-	13
TGTGCCAGCAGGGGGACTAGCGGGGCCACCGGGGAGCTGTTTTTT	CASRGTSGATGELFF	TRBD2	TRBV5-4	TRBJ2-2	once	15
TGTGCCAGCAGCAAAAGTCGCAGTGCCTACGAGCAGTACTTC	CASSKSRSAYEQYF	-	TRBV21-1	TRBJ2-7	-	14
TGCGCCAGCAGCCTGGCGGGGGGTTCGACCTATGGCTACACCTTC	CASSLAGGSTYGYTF	-	TRBV5-1	TRBJ1-2	-	15
TGTGCCAGCAGTTTAGGGAGTTCGGGGGCCAACGTCCTGACTTTC	CASSLGSSGANVLTF	-	TRBV27	TRBJ2-6	-	15
TGTGCCAGCAGCTTGGGGGGAGGGGCCTACGAGCAGTACTTC	CASSLGGGAYEQYF	TRBD2	TRBV7-2	TRBJ2-7	-	14
TGTGCCAGCAGTCCCAGAGGCAGAGGGCACAATGAGCAGTTCTTC	CASSPRGRGHNEQFF	-	TRBV6-5	TRBJ2-1	-	15
TGTGCCAGCAGTCCGGGGGAGCAGGTCGCAGATACGCAGTATTTT	CASSPGEQVADTQYF	-	TRBV6-5	TRBJ2-3	few	15
TGTGCCAGCAGTGACTCAACTAGCGGGAGCTCCTACGAGCAGTACTTC	CASSDSTSGSSYEQYF	TRBD2	TRBV6-4	TRBJ2-7	-	16
TGTGCCATCAAGACAGGGCCGTGGGACAATGAGCAGTTCTTC	CAIKTGPWDNEQFF	TRBD1	TRBV27	TRBJ2-1	-	14
TGTGCCAGCAGCTTAGGCCTGTTTGGGACTAGCAGTTACAATGAGCAGTTCTTC	CASSLGLFGTSSYNEQFF	TRBD2	TRBV7-8	TRBJ2-1	-	18
TGTGCCAGCAGTCTGTGGGGGGGCACTAGCACAGATACGCAGTATTTT	CASSLWGGTSTDTQYF	-	TRBV28	TRBJ2-3	-	16
TGTGCCAGCAGCTTAGACAGGGGGAACGAGCAGTACTTC	CASSLDRGNEQYF	TRBD1	TRBV7-9	TRBJ2-7	-	13
TGCGCCAGCAGCCAAGAGACCCCAGGAAATGAAAAACTGTTTTTT	CASSQETPGNEKLFF	-	TRBV4-3	TRBJ1-4	few	15
TGTGCCATCAGGGACAGGGGCTACGAGCAGTACTTC	CAIRDRGYEQYF	TRBD1	TRBV10-3	TRBJ2-7	-	12
TGTGCCAGCAGCCCCTCAGAGGGCACGGGCTTAATCTACGAGCAGTACTTC	CASSPSEGTGLIYEQYF	-	TRBV11-2	TRBJ2-7	-	17
TGTGCTAGCAGCTTAAATGACAGGTCTACAGAGACCCAGTACTTC	CASSLNDRSTETQYF	-	TRBV7-7	TRBJ2-5	-	15
TGTGCCAGCAGTTACGGACAGGGGAACACTGAAGCTTTCTTT	CASSYGQGNTEAFF	TRBD1	TRBV6-5	TRBJ1-1	-	14
TGTGCCAGCAGACGGGGACACGATCTCTACGAGCAGTACTTC	CASRRGHDLYEQYF	-	TRBV5-6	TRBJ2-7	-	14